This T cell receptor (beta chain) was identified during a study of Graves' ophthalmopathy and Graves' hyperthyroidism (dated by TCRdb to 2017 to 2018). Looking at the study overall: Peripheral blood was collected before any treatment was given, at the time of initial diagnosis. In over 5 hyperthyroidism patients, the T-cell repertoires found in thyroid tissue were compared with those found in blood. In total, around 130 blood samples were TCR-sequenced: fewer than 50 ophthalmopathy, about 75 hyperthyroidism and about 17 hyperthyroidism-to-ophthalmopathy patients. The independent validation cohort included under 20 hyperthyroidism patients plus 17 patients who later progressed from hyperthyroidism to ophthalmopathy. Following sample collection, hyperthyroidism patients were given methimazole at a starting dose of 30 mg daily, and ophthalmopathy patients were given high-dose intravenous methylprednisolone. To explore V-J signatures distinguishing ophthalmopathy from hyperthyroidism, a discovery set of some 100 patients (about 43 ophthalmopathy, 57 stable hyperthyroidism) was enrolled. For training and testing, the roughly 93 patients in the discovery cohort were randomly divided in a 7:3 ratio. The study used signatures of the TCR beta repertoire to tell Graves' ophthalmopathy apart from Graves' hyperthyroidism and to predict which patients would progress to ophthalmopathy.

Summary of the overall study and its limitations: Among expanded thyroid clonotypes with frequency above 0.001, most also showed up in blood, which suggests that blood repertoires may reflect the thyroid immune response. In cross-validation, the 13-signature model distinguished ophthalmopathy from stable hyperthyroidism with about 90% sensitivity and around 81% specificity, while in the test set the corresponding values were roughly 80% and 75%. No statistical method was used to set the sample size in advance, and the investigators knew which group each participant was assigned to. In validation, the model predicted ophthalmopathy progression with 55% to 71% sensitivity and less than 80% specificity; fewer than 15 predicted patients were CT-confirmed with GO in a median of about 6.2 months.

Hyperthyroidism was defined as stable when no progression to ophthalmopathy occurred within 18 months of follow-up. Hyperthyroidism patients were newly diagnosed, with disease duration under 2 months, and aged 18 to 65 years. Patients with other autoimmune diseases, uncontrolled infections, pregnancy or lactation were excluded from the study. Diagnosis relied on clinical symptoms, serum thyroxine, TRAb, thyroid ultrasound and orbital computed tomography. PBMCs were isolated from approximately 10 ml of fresh peripheral blood by Ficoll-Paque density gradient centrifugation. Total RNA was extracted with Trizol reagent and quality-checked on an Agilent 2100 Bioanalyzer. In this sample, this clonotype turned up many times. This clone's antigen is unknown. Per-nucleotide qualities are absent, and no much larger clonotype sits a single base away. For repertoire sequencing, the TCR beta CDR3 regions were amplified from RNA transcripts. HTBI primers and the Qiagen OneStep RT-PCR kit were used in a first-round RT-PCR, which was followed by a second-round multiplex PCR, size selection and purification. Libraries were sequenced paired-end with 100 bp reads on an Illumina HiSeq2000. As for the authors' bioinformatics: SOAPnuke was used to process the reads, throwing out any read that had adapters, had uncalled bases, had a mean Phred below 15, or lacked an exact constant-primer or identifier match. COPE v1.2.5 was used to merge the high-quality paired reads. Each unique nucleotide sequence was defined as a clonotype, and clonotypes were aligned to IMGT TRB V, D and J references with MiTCR v1.1. Only V-J combinations with frequency above 0.0001 were analysed, covering over 99% of repertoires. A TCR clonal expansion and chaos score per V-J combination was defined as the ratio of F50 clonal expansion to chaos observed in the TCRdist matrix. Welch's t-statistics and random forest were used to reduce features to approximately 13 V-J combinations, which were fed into a naive Bayes classifier. The similarity between thyroid and blood repertoires was quantified using the Morisita-Horn index. In-frame beta chains were kept once TCRdb had trimmed the public reads at Q25 with fastp and called clones with MiXCR. Each CDR3 protein gets just one entry, which takes the most common genes and DNA from the rows behind it. The V and J calls reflect TCRdb's pipeline rather than the authors' work. Present in this sample are about 620,000 distinct CDR3 sequences, about 20% of which were seen just once. The top ten constitute approximately 7% of the sample.

CDR1 and CDR2 are read off the germline V gene as MNHEY and SVGAGI. The CDR3 runs 16 residues from the cysteine to the phenylalanine. The DNA shown is the 48-base CDR3, in frame from base 1. Ends trimmed: V by 7 bases, J by 4 bases; bases unmatched to a gene: 11. This chain is built from TRBV6-5 and TRBJ2-7; 12 bases in between match TRBD1. The TCR comes from a woman aged 18-29 years with stable Graves' hyperthyroidism. Some clones in this sample may be carry-over from other donors' samples. Donor details come from another sample of the same person, matched by shared clones. Material for sequencing was peripheral blood. The encoded CDR3 is CASKKTGTGGYYEQYF. The DNA sequence is given as TGTGCCAGCAAAAAGACCGGGACAGGGGGCTATTACGAGCAGTACTTC.